This TCR beta chain was sequenced in a study of T cell repertoires in ileal Crohn's disease. The V and J ends lost 5 bases and 4 bases respectively, with 11 bases between them. The CDR3 extends over 13 amino acids. Looked up from germline, CDR1 is SEHNR and CDR2 is FQNEAQ (reference sequence). Per sample, roughly 530 nanograms of biopsy DNA were TCRB immunosequenced. Some clones are missing from TCRdb's copy, which holds only in-frame ones; the method was immunoSEQ multiplex PCR. The table includes 7,000 to 8,500 clones, roughly 79% detected once. The rearrangement joins TRBV7-9 to TRBJ1-1, with a weak D call TRBD1 (5 bases). The receptor was isolated from an adult with Crohn's disease. The specimen was ileal tissue. The CDR3 region is CASSLGLSTEAFF. The CDR3 DNA sequence: TGTGCCAGCAGCCTGGGACTTTCCACTGAAGCTTTCTTT.